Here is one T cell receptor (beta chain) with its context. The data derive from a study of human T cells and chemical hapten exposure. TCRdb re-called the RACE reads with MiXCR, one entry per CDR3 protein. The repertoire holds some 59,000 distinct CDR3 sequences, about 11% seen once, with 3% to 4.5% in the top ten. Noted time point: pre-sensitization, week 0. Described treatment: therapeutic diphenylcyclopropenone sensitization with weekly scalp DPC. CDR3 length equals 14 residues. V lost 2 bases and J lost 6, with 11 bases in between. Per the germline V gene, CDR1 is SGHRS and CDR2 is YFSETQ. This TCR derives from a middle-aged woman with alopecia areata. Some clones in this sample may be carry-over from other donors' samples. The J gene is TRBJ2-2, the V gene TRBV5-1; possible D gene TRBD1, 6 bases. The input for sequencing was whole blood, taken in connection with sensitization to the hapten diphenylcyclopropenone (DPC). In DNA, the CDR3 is TGCGCCAGCAGCTTAGGGGACAAGTCCGGGGAGCTGTTTTTT. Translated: CASSLGDKSGELFF.